This TCR beta chain emerged from a study of beta chain features in type 1 diabetes. Background on the study: The patients were much like the healthy donors in age, gender and cell yields.

At least ten counts were recorded for this clone. Its antigen remains unidentified. Regarding the study as a whole: Type 1 diabetes patients had moderately but significantly shorter TCRB CDR3s in all four CD4+ subsets.

The CDR3 length is 13 residues. The V end lost 2 bases, the J end lost 9 bases, and 14 bases lay between the germline ends. The germline V gene encodes CDR1 MGHRA and CDR2 YSYEKL. The entirety of the isolated RNA underwent reverse transcription, so expressed TCRB transcripts were sequenced. Clones were read by immunoSEQ multiplex PCR, and TCRdb kept only the in-frame ones, dropping some. This sample has some 370,000 clones, with over 8.5% found just once. The chain recombines TRBV4-1 with TRBJ2-7; D call uncertain. The clonotype originates from a man aged 30-40 years with type 1 diabetes. The sample comprised central memory CD4+ T cells from blood. CDR3 amino acids: CASSQLQHQGQYF. The DNA for the CDR3 is TGCGCCAGCAGCCAATTACAGCATCAAGGGCAGTACTTC.